Below, one T cell receptor beta chain is given with its context. Germline CDR1 is MNHNY and CDR2 is SVGAGI (reference sequence). There are 16 residues in the CDR3. V lost 5 bases and J lost 6; bases outside the gene matches: 8. Authors' analysis steps: The assay estimated nucleated cells by amplifying reference gene primers. Here immunoSEQ multiplex PCR was the method, and the copy in TCRdb shows in-frame clones only, minus some. That table is the source of V, J and clone size, and D and trimming were worked out from the DNA. This sample yields some 250,000 clones, of which 70% to 90% are seen a single time; more than 4.5% belongs to the top ten. The sample belongs to a study of blood T cell repertoires in COVID-19. Study summary: Some COVID-19 samples were acute and others convalescent; all came from the United States, Italy and Spain. Nucleic acid was either cDNA or gDNA, and it came from T cells, B-cell-depleted T cells, or PBMCs.

Seattle patients were enrolled while actively infected and followed longitudinally. Sequencing was performed on peripheral blood. This rearrangement joins TRBV6-6 to TRBJ1-6; TRBD1 matches 9 bases. The receptor comes from an older woman with COVID-19, enrolled during active disease. The CDR3 sequence is CASSPAQGAGNSPLHF. The DNA for the CDR3 is TGTGCCAGCAGTCCTGCACAGGGGGCAGGTAATTCACCCCTCCACTTT.